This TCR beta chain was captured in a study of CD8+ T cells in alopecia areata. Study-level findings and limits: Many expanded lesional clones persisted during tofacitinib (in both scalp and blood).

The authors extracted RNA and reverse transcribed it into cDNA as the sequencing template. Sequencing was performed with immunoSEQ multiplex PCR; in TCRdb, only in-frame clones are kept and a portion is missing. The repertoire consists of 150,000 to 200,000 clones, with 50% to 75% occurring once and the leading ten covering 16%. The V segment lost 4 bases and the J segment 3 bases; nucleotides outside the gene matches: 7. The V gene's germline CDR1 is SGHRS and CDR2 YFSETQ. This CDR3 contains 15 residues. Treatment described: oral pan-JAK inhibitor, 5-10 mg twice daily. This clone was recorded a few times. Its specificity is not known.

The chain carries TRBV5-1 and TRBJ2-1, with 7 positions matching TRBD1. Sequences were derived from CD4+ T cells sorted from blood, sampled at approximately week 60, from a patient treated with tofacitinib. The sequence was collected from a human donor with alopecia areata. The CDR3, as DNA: TGCGCCAGCAGCCCGCCCGGGACAGACTACAATGAGCAGTTCTTC. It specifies CASSPPGTDYNEQFF. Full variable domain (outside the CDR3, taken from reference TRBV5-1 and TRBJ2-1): KAGVTQTPRYLIKTRGQQVTLSCSPISGHRSVSWYQQTPGQGLQFLFEYFSETQRNKGNFPGRFSGRQFSNSRSEMNVSTLELGDSALYLCASSPPGTDYNEQFFGPGTRLTVL.